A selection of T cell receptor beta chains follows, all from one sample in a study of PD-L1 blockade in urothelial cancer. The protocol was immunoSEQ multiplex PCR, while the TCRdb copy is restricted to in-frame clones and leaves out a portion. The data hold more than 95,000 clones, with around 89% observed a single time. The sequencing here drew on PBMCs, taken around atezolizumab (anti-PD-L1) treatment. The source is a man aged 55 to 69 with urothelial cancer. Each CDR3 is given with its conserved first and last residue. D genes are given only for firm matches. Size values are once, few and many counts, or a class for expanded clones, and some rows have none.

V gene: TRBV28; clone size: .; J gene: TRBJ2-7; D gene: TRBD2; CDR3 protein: CASSLRTSGRGSYEQYF
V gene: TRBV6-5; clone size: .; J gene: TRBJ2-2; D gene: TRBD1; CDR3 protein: CASSYSSQGATGELFF
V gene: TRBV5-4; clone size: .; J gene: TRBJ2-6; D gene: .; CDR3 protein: CASRFNSGANVLTF
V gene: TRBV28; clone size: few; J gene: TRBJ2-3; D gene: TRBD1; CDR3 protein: CASRTGGEGTDTQYF
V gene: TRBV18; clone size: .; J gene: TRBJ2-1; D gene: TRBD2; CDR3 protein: CASSRILAGEHNEQFF
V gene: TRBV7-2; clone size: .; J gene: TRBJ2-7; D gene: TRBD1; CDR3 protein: CASSSGTGGEQYF
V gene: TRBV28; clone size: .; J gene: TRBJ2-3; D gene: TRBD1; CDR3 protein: CASSYQTGTDTDTQYF
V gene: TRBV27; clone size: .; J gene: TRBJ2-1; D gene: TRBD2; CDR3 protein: CASRSIAGGLSYNEQFF
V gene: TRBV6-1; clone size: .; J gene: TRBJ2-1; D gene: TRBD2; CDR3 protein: CASSETLGLAGGNEQFF
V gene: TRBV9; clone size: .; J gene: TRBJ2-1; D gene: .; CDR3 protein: CASSALDGAAVYNEQFF
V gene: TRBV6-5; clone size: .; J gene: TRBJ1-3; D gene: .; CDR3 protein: CASSYTSGNTIYF
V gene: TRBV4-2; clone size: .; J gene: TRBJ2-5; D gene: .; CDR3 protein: CASSQDGPGETQYF